This T cell receptor beta chain was identified in a study of human T cells and chemical hapten exposure. About the research overall: Small differences in pooled library volume mainly drove the variation in TCR yields per sample.

As to time point: healthy volunteer bleed at 2 weeks. The template was total RNA from unfractionated whole blood. Individual cDNA molecules each carried unique molecular identifiers attached by the library. MiXCR, run by TCRdb on the RACE reads, gives a single entry per CDR3 protein. The sample has over 100,000 distinct CDR3 sequences, around 8.3% seen once. This clonotype occurred many times. The target antigen is unknown. Whole-study results and caveats: With DPC sensitization, TCRs exceeding 1 in 1000 frequency showed no change.

Source material: whole blood. The sequence derives from a male donor in good health. Some clones in this sample may be carry-over from other donors' samples.

The chain's CDR3 is CASSYPKGQGIRTHEQYF. In DNA form, the CDR3 reads TGTGCCAGCAGTTACCCCAAAGGACAGGGAATAAGGACCCACGAGCAGTACTTC. The chain carries TRBV6-2 or TRBV6-3 and TRBJ2-7; 8 bases map to TRBD1. CDR1 is MNHEY and CDR2 is SVGEGT in the germline V gene. The CDR3 length is 18 residues. J lost 5 bases, V lost 2 bases, and 17 bases had no gene match.